Listed below are T cell receptor beta chains from one sample, sequenced in a study of T cell changes during pregnancy in multiple sclerosis. Profiled with immunoSEQ multiplex PCR; TCRdb holds only in-frame clones, not every one. The sample gives roughly 64,000 clones, 96% of which show up once; about 2.5% is in the top ten. The specimen was CD8+ T cells from peripheral blood mononuclear cells, collected after pregnancy. These receptors originate from a female donor with multiple sclerosis, enrolled in a pregnancy study. Both conserved end residues are part of each CDR3. The D gene is left open where the match is weak.

>TRBV19|TRBD1|TRBJ1-4
CASSSVRGAFEENEKLFF
TGTGCCAGTAGTAGTGTCAGGGGGGCCTTCGAGGAAAATGAAAAACTGTTTTTT
>TRBV5-5|TRBD1|TRBJ2-7
CASSQWTGTYEQYF
TGTGCCAGCAGCCAATGGACAGGTACCTACGAGCAGTACTTC
>TRBV6-6|NA|TRBJ2-1
CASSPGRINEQFF
TGTGCCAGCAGTCCTGGGCGCATCAATGAGCAGTTCTTC
>TRBV9|TRBD1|TRBJ2-1
CASSVIPGGLEDEQFF
TGTGCCAGCAGCGTAATCCCAGGGGGCTTAGAGGATGAGCAGTTCTTC
>TRBV5-6|NA|TRBJ1-2
CASSLGQLNYGYTF
TGTGCCAGCAGCTTGGGACAGCTTAACTATGGCTACACCTTC
>TRBV7-9|TRBD2|TRBJ2-1
CASSSAREEGRNEQFF
TGTGCCAGCAGCTCCGCCCGGGAGGAAGGACGCAATGAGCAGTTCTTC
>TRBV4-3|NA|TRBJ2-7
CASSQVAGLAPEQYF
TGCGCCAGCAGCCAAGTGGCGGGCTTGGCCCCCGAGCAGTACTTC
>TRBV9|NA|TRBJ2-2
CASSAFVSASNTGELFF
TGTGCCAGCAGCGCCTTCGTCAGCGCGTCGAACACCGGGGAGCTGTTTTTT
>TRBV27|TRBD1|TRBJ1-5
CASRPGTGNQPQHF
TGTGCCAGCAGGCCCGGGACAGGGAATCAGCCCCAGCATTTT
>TRBV28|NA|TRBJ2-1
CASSLTGYYNEQFF
TGTGCCAGCAGTTTAACAGGGTACTACAATGAGCAGTTCTTC
>TRBV7-9|TRBD2|TRBJ2-7
CASSSKLAGVYEQYF
TGTGCCAGCAGCTCAAAACTAGCGGGAGTCTACGAGCAGTACTTC
>TRBV7-9|TRBD2|TRBJ2-5
CASSPRTSGTLQETQYF
TGTGCCAGCAGCCCGCGGACTAGCGGGACCCTACAAGAGACCCAGTACTTC
>TRBV15|NA|TRBJ2-5
CATSREGLVVTQYF
TGTGCCACCAGCAGAGAGGGGCTAGTTGTGACCCAGTACTTC
>TRBV11-2|TRBD1|TRBJ1-2
CASSLGPGQVYGYTF
TGTGCCAGCAGCTTAGGCCCGGGACAGGTCTATGGCTACACCTTC
>TRBV11-1|TRBD2|TRBJ2-7
CASSLGLAGAYEQYF
TGTGCCAGCAGCTTAGGGCTAGCGGGAGCCTACGAGCAGTACTTC
>TRBV4-2|TRBD2|TRBJ2-3
CASSQEDLAGNTDTQYF
TGTGCCAGCAGCCAAGAGGATCTAGCGGGGAACACAGATACGCAGTATTTT
>TRBV27|NA|TRBJ2-7
CASAPPTSYEQYF
TGTGCCAGCGCCCCCCCTACTTCCTACGAGCAGTACTTC
>TRBV29-1|NA|TRBJ2-6
CSVETFPPGSSGANVLTF
TGCAGCGTTGAAACGTTCCCCCCAGGTAGCTCTGGGGCCAACGTCCTGACTTTC
>TRBV27|TRBD1|TRBJ1-1
CASSLVTGMNTEAFF
TGTGCCAGCAGTTTAGTGACAGGGATGAACACTGAAGCTTTCTTT